This section outlines one T cell receptor beta chain sequence together with its context. Its cognate antigen is unknown. This entry belongs to a study of cytomegalovirus exposure and HLA in healthy donors. General observations from the study: Productive status was seen about 90% or about 30% of the time for most TCR beta V segments in an earlier analysis. Later, an analysis found that common viral pathogens appeared to be linked with several of the most significant clusters. In a later analysis, donors in an Asian-associated ancestry cluster reportedly had fewer N-insertions in productive TCRs than the cohort mean.

Nominally healthy donors provided the samples, though records likely missed some immune exposures. CDR1 is LGHNA, CDR2 YSLEER, per germline. The V and J ends lost 3 bases and 2 bases, in that order; junction bases with no gene match: 16. The CDR3 is 18 amino acids. The PCR had 60 Vbeta and 13 Jbeta primers. This table comes from immunoSEQ multiplex PCR, and its TCRdb copy is limited to in-frame clones, with some not included. The sample lists 150,000 to 200,000 clones; approximately 83% were seen once. The chain joins TRBV4-3 to TRBJ2-7; 7 positions match TRBD2. The sequence was collected from a male donor in good health and CMV-seronegative. The sample consisted of PBMCs. The chain's CDR3 is CASSHRLLSGEATYEQYF. For the CDR3, the DNA is TGCGCCAGCAGCCACCGACTTTTAAGCGGGGAGGCCACCTACGAGCAGTACTTC.